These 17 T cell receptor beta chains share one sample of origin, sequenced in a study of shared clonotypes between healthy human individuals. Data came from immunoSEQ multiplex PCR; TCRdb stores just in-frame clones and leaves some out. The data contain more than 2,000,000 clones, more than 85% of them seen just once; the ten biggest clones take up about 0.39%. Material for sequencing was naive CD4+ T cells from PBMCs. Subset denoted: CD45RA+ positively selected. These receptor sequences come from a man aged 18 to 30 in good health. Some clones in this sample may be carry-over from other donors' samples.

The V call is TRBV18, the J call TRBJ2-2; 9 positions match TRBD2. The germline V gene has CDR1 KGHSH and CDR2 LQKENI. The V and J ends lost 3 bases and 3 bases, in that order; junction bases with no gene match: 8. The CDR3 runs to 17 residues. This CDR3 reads CASSPRGLASDTGELFF. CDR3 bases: TGTGCCAGCTCACCCCGAGGACTAGCGAGCGACACCGGGGAGCTGTTTTTT.

The CDR3 is CASHYSLARGGEQYF. CDR3 sequence (DNA): TGTGCCAGCCACTACTCTTTGGCAAGGGGGGGAGAGCAGTACTTC. This rearrangement joins TRBV6-1 to TRBJ2-7, with D possibly TRBD2 on 7 matching bases. V shed 8 bases and J shed 7 bases, with 24 bases lying between them. Germline loops: CDR1 MNHNS, CDR2 SASEGT. CDR3 length equals 15 residues.

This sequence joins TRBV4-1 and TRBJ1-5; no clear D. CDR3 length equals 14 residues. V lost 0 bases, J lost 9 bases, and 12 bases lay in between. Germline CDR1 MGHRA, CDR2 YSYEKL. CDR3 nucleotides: TGCGCCAGCAGCCAAGAATCCAACTTCGGGCCCCAGCATTTT. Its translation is CASSQESNFGPQHF.

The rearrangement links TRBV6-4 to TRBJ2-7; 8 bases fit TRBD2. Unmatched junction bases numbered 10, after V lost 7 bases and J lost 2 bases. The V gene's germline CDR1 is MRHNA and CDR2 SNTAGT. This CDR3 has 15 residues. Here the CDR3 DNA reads TGTGCCAGCACCAACCGGGCGGGAGGTCCCTACGAGCAGTACTTC. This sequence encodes CASTNRAGGPYEQYF.

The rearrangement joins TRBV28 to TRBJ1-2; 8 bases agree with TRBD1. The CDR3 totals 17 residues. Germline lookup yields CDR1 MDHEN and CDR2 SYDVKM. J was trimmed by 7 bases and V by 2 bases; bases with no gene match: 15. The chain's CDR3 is CASSLIRRQGASAGYTF. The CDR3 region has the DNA TGTGCCAGCAGTTTAATAAGGCGCCAGGGGGCGTCGGCTGGCTACACCTTC.

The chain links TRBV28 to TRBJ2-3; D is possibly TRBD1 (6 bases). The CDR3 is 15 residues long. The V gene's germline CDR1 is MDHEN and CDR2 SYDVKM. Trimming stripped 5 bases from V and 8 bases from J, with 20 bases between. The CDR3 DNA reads TGTGCCAGCAGTCCTATCGACAGGCCCCTGGGTACGCAGTATTTT. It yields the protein CASSPIDRPLGTQYF.

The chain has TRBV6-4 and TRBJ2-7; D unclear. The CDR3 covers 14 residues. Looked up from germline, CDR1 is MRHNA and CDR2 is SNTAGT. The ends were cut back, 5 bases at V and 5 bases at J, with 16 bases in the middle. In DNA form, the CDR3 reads TGTGCCAGCAGTCCAGAATCTGCTATTCACGAGCAGTACTTC. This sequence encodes CASSPESAIHEQYF.

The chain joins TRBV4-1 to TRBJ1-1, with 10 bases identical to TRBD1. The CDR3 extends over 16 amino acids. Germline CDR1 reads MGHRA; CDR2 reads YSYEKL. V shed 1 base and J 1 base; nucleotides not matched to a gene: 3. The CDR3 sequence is CASSQVGQGTNTEAFF. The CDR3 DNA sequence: TGCGCCAGCAGCCAAGTGGGACAGGGGACGAACACTGAAGCTTTCTTT.

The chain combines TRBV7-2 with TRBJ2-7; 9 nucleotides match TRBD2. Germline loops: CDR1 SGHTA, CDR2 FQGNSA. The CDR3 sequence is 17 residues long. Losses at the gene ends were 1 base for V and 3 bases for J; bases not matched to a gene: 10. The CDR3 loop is CASSLGGGLAGLYEQYF. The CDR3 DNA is TGTGCCAGCAGCTTAGGCGGGGGGCTAGCGGGGCTCTACGAGCAGTACTTC.

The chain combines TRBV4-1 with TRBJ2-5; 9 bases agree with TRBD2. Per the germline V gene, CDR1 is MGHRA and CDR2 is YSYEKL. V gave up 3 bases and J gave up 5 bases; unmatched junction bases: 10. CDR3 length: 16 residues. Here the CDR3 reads CASSHVLAGVSETQYF. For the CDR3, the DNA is TGCGCCAGCAGCCATGTATTAGCGGGAGTTTCGGAGACCCAGTACTTC.

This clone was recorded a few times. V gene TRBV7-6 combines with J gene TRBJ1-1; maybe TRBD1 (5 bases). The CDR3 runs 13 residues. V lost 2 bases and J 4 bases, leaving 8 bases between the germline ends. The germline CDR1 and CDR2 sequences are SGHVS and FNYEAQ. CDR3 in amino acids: CASSLSGPTEAFF. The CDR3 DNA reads TGTGCCAGCAGCTTATCAGGGCCCACTGAAGCTTTCTTT. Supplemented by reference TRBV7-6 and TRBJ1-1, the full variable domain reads GAGVSQSPRYKVTKRGQDVALRCDPISGHVSLYWYRQALGQGPEFLTYFNYEAQQDKSGLPNDRFSAERPEGSISTLTIQRTEQRDSAMYRCASSLSGPTEAFFGQGTRLTVV.

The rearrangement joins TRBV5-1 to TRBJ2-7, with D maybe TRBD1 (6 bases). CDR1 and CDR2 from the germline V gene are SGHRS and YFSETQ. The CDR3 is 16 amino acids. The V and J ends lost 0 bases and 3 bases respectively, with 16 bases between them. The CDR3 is CASSLGVGGQHYEQYF. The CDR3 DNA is TGCGCCAGCAGCTTGGGAGTAGGTGGACAGCACTACGAGCAGTACTTC.

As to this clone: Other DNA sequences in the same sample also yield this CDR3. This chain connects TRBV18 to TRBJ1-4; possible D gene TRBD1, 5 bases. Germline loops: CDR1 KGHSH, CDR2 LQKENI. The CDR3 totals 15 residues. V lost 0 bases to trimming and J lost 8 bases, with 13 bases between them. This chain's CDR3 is CASSPPTGAGEKLFF. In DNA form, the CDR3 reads TGTGCCAGCTCACCACCGACTGGGGCTGGGGAAAAACTGTTTTTT. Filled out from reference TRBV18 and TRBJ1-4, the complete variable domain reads NAGVMQNPRHLVRRRGQEARLRCSPMKGHSHVYWYRQLPEEGLKFMVYLQKENIIDESGMPKERFSAEFPKEGPSILRIQQVVRGDSAAYFCASSPPTGAGEKLFFGSGTQLSVL.

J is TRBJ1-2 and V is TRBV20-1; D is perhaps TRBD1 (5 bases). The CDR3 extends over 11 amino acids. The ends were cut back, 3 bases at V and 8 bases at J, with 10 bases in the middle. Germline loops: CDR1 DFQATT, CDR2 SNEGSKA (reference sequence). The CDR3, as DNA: TGCAGTGCTAGTCGGGGGGACGGCTACACCTTC. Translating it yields CSASRGDGYTF.

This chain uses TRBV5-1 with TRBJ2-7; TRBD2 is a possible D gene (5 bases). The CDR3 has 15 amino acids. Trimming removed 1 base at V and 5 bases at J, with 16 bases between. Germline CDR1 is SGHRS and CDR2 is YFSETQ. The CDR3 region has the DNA TGCGCCAGCAGCTTGCCTTCGGGAAGGATAGACGAGCAGTACTTC. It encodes CASSLPSGRIDEQYF.

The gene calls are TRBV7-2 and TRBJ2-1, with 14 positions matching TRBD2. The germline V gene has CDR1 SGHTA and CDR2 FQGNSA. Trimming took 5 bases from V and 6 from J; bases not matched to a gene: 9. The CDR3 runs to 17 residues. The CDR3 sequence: CASSQTSGRVHGNEQFF. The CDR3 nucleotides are TGTGCCAGCAGCCAGACTAGCGGGAGGGTACACGGCAATGAGCAGTTCTTC.

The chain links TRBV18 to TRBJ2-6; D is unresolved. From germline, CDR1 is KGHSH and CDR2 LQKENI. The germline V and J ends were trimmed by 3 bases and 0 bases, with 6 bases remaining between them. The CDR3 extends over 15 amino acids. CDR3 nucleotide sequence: TGTGCCAGCTCACCCAAGGGCTCTGGGGCCAACGTCCTGACTTTC. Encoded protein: CASSPKGSGANVLTF.